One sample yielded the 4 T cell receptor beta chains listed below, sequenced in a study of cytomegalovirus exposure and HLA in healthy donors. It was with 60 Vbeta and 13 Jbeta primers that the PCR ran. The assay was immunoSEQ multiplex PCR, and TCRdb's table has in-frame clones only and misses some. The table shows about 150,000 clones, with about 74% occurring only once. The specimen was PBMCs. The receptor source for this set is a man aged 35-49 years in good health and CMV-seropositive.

The CDR3 here is CASSPVWTGVGEQYF. In DNA, the CDR3 is TGTGCCAGCTCACCAGTATGGACAGGGGTTGGCGAGCAGTACTTC. V usage is TRBV18 and J usage is TRBJ2-7, with 9 bases that match TRBD1. There are 15 residues in the CDR3. V was pared by 2 bases and J by 6 bases, with 8 bases of the junction left unmatched. Germline loops: CDR1 KGHSH, CDR2 LQKENI.

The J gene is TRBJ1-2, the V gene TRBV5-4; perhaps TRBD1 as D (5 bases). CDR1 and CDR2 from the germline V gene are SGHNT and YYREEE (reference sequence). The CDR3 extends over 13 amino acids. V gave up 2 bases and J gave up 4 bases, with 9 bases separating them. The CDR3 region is CASSFGQVYGYTF. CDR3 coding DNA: TGTGCCAGCAGCTTTGGACAAGTCTATGGCTACACCTTC. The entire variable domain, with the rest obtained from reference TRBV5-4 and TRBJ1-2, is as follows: ETGVTQSPTHLIKTRGQQVTLRCSSQSGHNTVSWYQQALGQGPQFIFQYYREEENGRGNFPPRFSGLQFPNYSSELNVNALELDDSALYLCASSFGQVYGYTFGSGTRLTVV.

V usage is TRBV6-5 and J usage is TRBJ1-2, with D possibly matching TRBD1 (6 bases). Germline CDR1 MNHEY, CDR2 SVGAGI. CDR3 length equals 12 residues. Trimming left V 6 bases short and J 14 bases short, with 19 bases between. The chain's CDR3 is CASRSGDKSATF. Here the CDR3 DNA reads TGTGCCAGCAGATCCGGGGACAAATCGGCGACCTTC.

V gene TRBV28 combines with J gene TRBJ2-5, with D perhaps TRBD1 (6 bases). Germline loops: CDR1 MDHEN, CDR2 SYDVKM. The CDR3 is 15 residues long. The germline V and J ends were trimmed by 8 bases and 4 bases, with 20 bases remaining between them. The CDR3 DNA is TGTGCCAGCTTCGGGTTTCAACAGGGCCCAGAGACCCAGTACTTC. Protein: CASFGFQQGPETQYF.